This T cell receptor beta chain emerged from a study of beta chain features in type 1 diabetes. The length of the CDR3 is 16 residues. The V end was cut by 1 base, the J end by 2 bases, with 13 bases between. Germline CDR1 and CDR2: MGHDK and SYGVNS. This clone turned up a few times. The sequenced template was cDNA made from the entire isolated RNA. Sequenced by immunoSEQ multiplex PCR; TCRdb stores in-frame clones only, minus some. The table records under 250,000 clones, 13% to 15% of them present only once. This chain links TRBV25-1 with TRBJ2-3, with TRBD2 as a possible D gene (7 bases). Sequenced input: naive CD4+ T cells from blood. The clonotype originates from a woman in her thirties or forties in good health. The CDR3 sequence is CASSESGRGHTDTQYF. In DNA, the CDR3 is TGTGCCAGCAGTGAATCTGGGCGGGGGCACACAGATACGCAGTATTTT.